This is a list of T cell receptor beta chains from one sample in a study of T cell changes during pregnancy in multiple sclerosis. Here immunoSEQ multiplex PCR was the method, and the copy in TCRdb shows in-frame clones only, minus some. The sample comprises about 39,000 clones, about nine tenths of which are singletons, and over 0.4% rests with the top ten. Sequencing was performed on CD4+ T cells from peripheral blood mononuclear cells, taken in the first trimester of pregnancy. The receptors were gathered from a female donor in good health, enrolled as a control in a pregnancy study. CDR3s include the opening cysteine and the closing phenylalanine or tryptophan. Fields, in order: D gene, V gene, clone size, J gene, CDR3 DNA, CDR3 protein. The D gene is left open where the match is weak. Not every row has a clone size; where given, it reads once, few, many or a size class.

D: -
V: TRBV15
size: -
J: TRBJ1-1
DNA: TGTGCCACCAGCAGAGATGCGAGGTTGAACACTGAAGCTTTCTTT
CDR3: CATSRDARLNTEAFF

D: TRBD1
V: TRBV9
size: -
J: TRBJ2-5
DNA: TGTGCCAGCAGCCCCGACAGGGCACAAGAGACCCAGTACTTC
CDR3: CASSPDRAQETQYF

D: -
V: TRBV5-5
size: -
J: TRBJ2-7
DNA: TGTGCCAGCAGCAAACCGAACAGGGCGGGCGAGCAGTACTTC
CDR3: CASSKPNRAGEQYF

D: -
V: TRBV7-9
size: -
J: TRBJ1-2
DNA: TGTGCCAGCAGCTTAGTCCGAGGGCCCGGGGTAGCTAACTATGGCTACACCTTC
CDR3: CASSLVRGPGVANYGYTF

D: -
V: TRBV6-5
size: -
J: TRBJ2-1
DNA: TGTGCCAGCTCCCCTAGAAGCTCCTACAATGAGCAGTTCTTC
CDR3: CASSPRSSYNEQFF

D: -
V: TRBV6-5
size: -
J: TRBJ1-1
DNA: TGTGCCAGCAGTTACCGCAGGAGGGACACTGAAGCTTTCTTT
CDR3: CASSYRRRDTEAFF

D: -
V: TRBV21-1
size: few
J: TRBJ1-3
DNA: TGTGCCAGCAGCAAAGTCTTGTCTGGGCAGGGGGGTGGAAACACCATATATTTT
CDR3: CASSKVLSGQGGGNTIYF

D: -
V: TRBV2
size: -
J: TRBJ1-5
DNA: TGTGCCAGCAGTGATTCGGTCAGCAATCAGCCCCAGCATTTT
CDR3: CASSDSVSNQPQHF

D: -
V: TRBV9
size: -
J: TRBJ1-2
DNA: TGTGCCAGCAGCATCTCCGGGACATATGGCTACACCTTC
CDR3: CASSISGTYGYTF

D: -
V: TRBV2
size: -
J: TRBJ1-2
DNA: TGTGCCAACAACCTTGACACCCCTACCTATGGCTACACCTTC
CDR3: CANNLDTPTYGYTF

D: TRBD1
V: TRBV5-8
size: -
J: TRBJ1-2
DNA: TGTGCCAGCAGCTACGGACAGGGAAACTATGGCTACACCTTC
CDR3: CASSYGQGNYGYTF

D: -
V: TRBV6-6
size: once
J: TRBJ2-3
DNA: TGTGCCAGCACCATAAGTGGCGGCAGCACAGATACGCAGTATTTT
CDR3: CASTISGGSTDTQYF

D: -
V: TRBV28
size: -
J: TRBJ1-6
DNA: TGTGCCAGCAGTTTCCGGCAGGTGGTTCACTTT
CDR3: CASSFRQVVHF

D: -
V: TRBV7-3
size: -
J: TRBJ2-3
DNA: TGTGCCAGCAGCTTAGGGGGCTACAGAAGCACAGATACGCAGTATTTT
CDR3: CASSLGGYRSTDTQYF

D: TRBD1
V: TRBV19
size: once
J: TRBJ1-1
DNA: TGTGCCAGTAGTGGGACAGCTAGGAACACTGAAGCTTTCTTT
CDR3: CASSGTARNTEAFF

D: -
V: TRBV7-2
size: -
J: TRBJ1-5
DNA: TGTGCCAGCAGCTTATCCAATGATCAGCCCCAGCATTTT
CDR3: CASSLSNDQPQHF

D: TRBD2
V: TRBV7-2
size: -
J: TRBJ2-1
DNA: TGTGCCAGCAGCTTAAGCAGGACTAGCGGCTACAATGAGCAGTTCTTC
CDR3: CASSLSRTSGYNEQFF

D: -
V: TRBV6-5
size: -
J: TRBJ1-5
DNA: TGTGCCAGCAGGATCGACAGGACGAGCAATCAGCCCCAGCATTTT
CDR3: CASRIDRTSNQPQHF

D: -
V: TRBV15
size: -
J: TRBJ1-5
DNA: TGTGCCACCAGCAGAGAGGGGGGGCTGGCCAATCAGCCCCAGCATTTT
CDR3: CATSREGGLANQPQHF

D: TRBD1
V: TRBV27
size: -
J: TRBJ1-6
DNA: TGTGCCAGCAGTCGTCGCACAGGGGGGAATTCACCCCTCCACTTT
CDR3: CASSRRTGGNSPLHF

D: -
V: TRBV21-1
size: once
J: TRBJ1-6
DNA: TGTGCCAGCACCGCCAGAGGGTTCCCCCTCCACTTT
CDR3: CASTARGFPLHF

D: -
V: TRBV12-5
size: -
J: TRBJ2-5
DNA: TGTGCTAGTGGTTCCGGTGAGACCCAGTACTTC
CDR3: CASGSGETQYF

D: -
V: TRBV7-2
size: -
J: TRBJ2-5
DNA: TGTGCCAGCAGCTTCGGGGAGACCCAGTACTTC
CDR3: CASSFGETQYF

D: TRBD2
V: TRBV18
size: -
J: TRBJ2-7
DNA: TGTGCCAGCTCACCAGGTAGCGGGGCCTCCTACGAGCAGTACTTC
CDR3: CASSPGSGASYEQYF

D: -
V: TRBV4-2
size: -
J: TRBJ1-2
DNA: TGTGCCAGCAGCCCCCGGGGGGGTAGTGGGTACTATGGCTACACCTTC
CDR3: CASSPRGGSGYYGYTF

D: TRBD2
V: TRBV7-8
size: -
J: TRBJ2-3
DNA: TGTGCCAGCAGCTCCGGACTAGCGGGGGGAGGTACGCAGTATTTT
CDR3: CASSSGLAGGGTQYF

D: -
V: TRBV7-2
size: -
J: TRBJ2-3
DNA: TGTGCCAGCAGCTTAGCGTATTCTGGGGGGGGCCGCACAGATACGCAGTATTTT
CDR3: CASSLAYSGGGRTDTQYF

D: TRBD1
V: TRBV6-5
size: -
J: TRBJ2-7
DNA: TGTGCCAGCAGTTACCTTGGGACAGGGATCTACGAGCAGTACTTC
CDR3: CASSYLGTGIYEQYF

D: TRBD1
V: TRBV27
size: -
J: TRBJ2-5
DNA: TGTGCCAGCAGTTTATCGATGAGGGGGCCTCAAGAGACCCAGTACTTC
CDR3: CASSLSMRGPQETQYF